Below are 7 T cell receptor beta chains sequenced from a single sample in a study of cytomegalovirus exposure and HLA in healthy donors. The study ran its PCR with 60 Vbeta and 13 Jbeta primers. Profiling relied on immunoSEQ multiplex PCR, and the TCRdb table lists in-frame clones only, not all of them. Among over 150,000 clones listed, approximately 80% were seen once. Sequencing was done on a sample of PBMCs. The source is a woman aged 40 to 50 in good health and CMV-seropositive.

This chain connects TRBV7-2 to TRBJ2-1, with a possible D match to TRBD1 (6 bases). V was cut by 5 bases and J by 8 bases, with 13 bases left in between. This CDR3 region has 13 residues. CDR1 and CDR2 from the germline V gene are SGHTA and FQGNSA. The CDR3 sequence is CASSQGQVHEQFF. Here the CDR3 DNA reads TGTGCCAGCAGCCAGGGGCAGGTCCATGAGCAGTTCTTC. The full variable domain, in which reference TRBV7-2 and TRBJ2-1 provide the parts outside the CDR3, is GAGVSQSPSNKVTEKGKDVELRCDPISGHTALYWYRQSLGQGLEFLIYFQGNSAPDKSGLPSDRFSAERTGGSVSTLTIQRTQQEDSAVYLCASSQGQVHEQFFGPGTRLTVL.

V is TRBV5-6 and J is TRBJ1-1, with a possible D match to TRBD1 (5 bases). Germline lookup yields CDR1 SGHDT and CDR2 YYEEEE. Trimming stripped 6 bases from V and 1 base from J, with 22 bases between. The CDR3 is 17 amino acids. CDR3 in amino acids: CASIAYQGFRRNTEAFF. The CDR3 DNA sequence: TGTGCCAGCATCGCCTACCAGGGTTTTCGTCGGAACACTGAAGCTTTCTTT. The full variable domain, completed using reference TRBV5-6 and TRBJ1-1, is DAGVTQSPTHLIKTRGQQVTLRCSPKSGHDTVSWYQQALGQGPQFIFQYYEEEERQRGNFPDRFSGHQFPNYSSELNVNALLLGDSALYLCASIAYQGFRRNTEAFFGQGTRLTVV.

This chain connects TRBV19 to TRBJ1-5, with D possibly TRBD1 on 6 matching bases. Trimming left V 5 bases short and J 4 bases short, with 12 bases between. Germline loops: CDR1 LNHDA, CDR2 SQIVND (reference sequence). The CDR3 sequence is 14 residues long. CDR3 in amino acids: CASSARQANQPQHF. The CDR3 region has the DNA TGTGCCAGTAGTGCTCGACAGGCAAATCAGCCCCAGCATTTT.

This clone appeared a few times. The chain joins TRBV30 to TRBJ2-2; TRBD2 aligns across 8 bases. V shed 4 bases and J 5 bases; nucleotides not matched to a gene: 9. The V gene's germline CDR1 is GTSNPN and CDR2 SVGIG (reference sequence). The CDR3 extends over 15 amino acids. The CDR3 protein is CAWKGVAGLTGELFF. Here the CDR3 DNA reads TGTGCCTGGAAAGGGGTAGCGGGACTTACCGGGGAGCTGTTTTTT. Drawing the rest from reference TRBV30 and TRBJ2-2, the complete variable domain is SQTIHQWPATLVQPVGSPLSLECTVEGTSNPNLYWYRQAAGRGLQLLFYSVGIGQISSEVPQNLSASRPQDRQFILSSKKLLLSDSGFYLCAWKGVAGLTGELFFGEGSRLTVL.

This clone has only a few counts. The chain links TRBV28 to TRBJ2-3; D possibly corresponds to TRBD2 (6 bases). Trimming cost V 6 bases and J 6 bases, with 22 bases left between them. Germline V gene data show CDR1 as MDHEN and CDR2 as SYDVKM. The CDR3 contains 16 residues. The chain's CDR3 is CASRRSGLMIADTQYF. DNA for the CDR3: TGTGCCAGCAGAAGGTCGGGACTTATGATTGCGGATACGCAGTATTTT.

The chain recombines TRBV9 with TRBJ2-1; 10 bases are shared with TRBD1. After removal of 2 bases from V and 4 bases from J, the junction contained 3 bases not matched to a gene. Germline V lookup: CDR1 SGDLS, CDR2 YYNGEE. This CDR3 contains 15 residues. The CDR3 is CASSVGTGAYNEQFF. DNA of the CDR3: TGTGCCAGCAGCGTGGGGACAGGGGCATACAATGAGCAGTTCTTC. The whole variable domain, remainder taken from reference TRBV9 and TRBJ2-1, is DSGVTQTPKHLITATGQRVTLRCSPRSGDLSVYWYQQSLDQGLQFLIQYYNGEERAKGNILERFSAQQFPDLHSELNLSSLELGDSALYFCASSVGTGAYNEQFFGPGTRLTVL.

The table lists this clone with a count of one. The gene calls are TRBV5-1 and TRBJ2-3; TRBD2 agrees at 9 bases. The V gene end was trimmed by 2 bases and the J gene end by 5 bases; junction bases not matched to a gene: 12. Germline V gene data show CDR1 as SGHRS and CDR2 as YFSETQ. The CDR3 contains 17 residues. CDR3 coding DNA: TGCGCCAGCAGCTTATCTGTTGGCGGGAGGGCTGAAGATACGCAGTATTTT. Protein sequence: CASSLSVGGRAEDTQYF. Based on the CDR3 plus reference TRBV5-1 and TRBJ2-3, the full variable domain is KAGVTQTPRYLIKTRGQQVTLSCSPISGHRSVSWYQQTPGQGLQFLFEYFSETQRNKGNFPGRFSGRQFSNSRSEMNVSTLELGDSALYLCASSLSVGGRAEDTQYFGPGTRLTVL.